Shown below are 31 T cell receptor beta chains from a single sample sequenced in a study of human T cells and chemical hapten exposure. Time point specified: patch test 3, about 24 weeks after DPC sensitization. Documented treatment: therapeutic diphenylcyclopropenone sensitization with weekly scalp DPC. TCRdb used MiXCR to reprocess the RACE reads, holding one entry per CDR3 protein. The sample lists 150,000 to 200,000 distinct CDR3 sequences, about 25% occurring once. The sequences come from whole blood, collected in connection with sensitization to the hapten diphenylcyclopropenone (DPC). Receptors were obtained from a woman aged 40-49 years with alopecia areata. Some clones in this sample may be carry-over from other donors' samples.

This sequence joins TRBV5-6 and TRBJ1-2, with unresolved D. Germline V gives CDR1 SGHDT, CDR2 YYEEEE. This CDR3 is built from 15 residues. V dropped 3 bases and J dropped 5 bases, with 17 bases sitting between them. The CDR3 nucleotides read TGTGCCAGCAGCTCACCCCAAAGGGCGGAGTATGGCTACACCTTC. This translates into CASSSPQRAEYGYTF.

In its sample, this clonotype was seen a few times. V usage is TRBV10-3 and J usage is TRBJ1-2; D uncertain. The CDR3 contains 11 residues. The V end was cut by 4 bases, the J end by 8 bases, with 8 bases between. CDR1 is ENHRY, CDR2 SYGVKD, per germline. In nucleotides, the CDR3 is TGTGCCATCAGTGCAACTGGGGGCTACACCTTC. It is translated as CAISATGGYTF.

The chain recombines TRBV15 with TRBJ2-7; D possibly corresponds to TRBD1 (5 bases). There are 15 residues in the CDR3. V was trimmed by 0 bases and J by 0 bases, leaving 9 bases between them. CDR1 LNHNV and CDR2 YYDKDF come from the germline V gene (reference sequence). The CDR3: CATSREQTVSYEQYF. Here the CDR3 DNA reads TGTGCCACCAGCAGAGAGCAGACAGTCTCCTACGAGCAGTACTTC.

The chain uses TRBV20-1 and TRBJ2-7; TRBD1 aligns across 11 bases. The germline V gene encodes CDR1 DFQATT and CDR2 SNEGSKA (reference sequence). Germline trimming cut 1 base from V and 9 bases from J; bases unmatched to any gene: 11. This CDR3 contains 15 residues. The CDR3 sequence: CSARADGTGGIRQYF. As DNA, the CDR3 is TGCAGTGCTAGAGCGGACGGGACAGGGGGTATTAGGCAGTACTTC.

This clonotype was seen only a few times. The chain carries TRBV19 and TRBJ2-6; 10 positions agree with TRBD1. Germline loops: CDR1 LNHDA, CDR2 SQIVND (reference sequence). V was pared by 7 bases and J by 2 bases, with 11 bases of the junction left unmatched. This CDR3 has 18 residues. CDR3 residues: CASTSQRTGGTGANVLTF. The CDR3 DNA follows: TGTGCCAGTACCTCACAGAGGACAGGGGGAACTGGGGCCAACGTCCTGACTTTC.

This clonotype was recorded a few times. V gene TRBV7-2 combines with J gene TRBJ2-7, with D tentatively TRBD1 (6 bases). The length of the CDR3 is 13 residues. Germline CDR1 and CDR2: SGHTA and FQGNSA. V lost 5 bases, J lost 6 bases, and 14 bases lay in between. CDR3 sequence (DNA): TGTGCCAGCAGCGGTAGGGTAGGGGGCGAGCAGTACTTC. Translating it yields CASSGRVGGEQYF. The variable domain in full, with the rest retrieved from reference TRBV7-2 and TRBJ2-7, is GAGVSQSPSNKVTEKGKDVELRCDPISGHTALYWYRQSLGQGLEFLIYFQGNSAPDKSGLPSDRFSAERTGGSVSTLTIQRTQQEDSAVYLCASSGRVGGEQYFGPGTRLTVT.

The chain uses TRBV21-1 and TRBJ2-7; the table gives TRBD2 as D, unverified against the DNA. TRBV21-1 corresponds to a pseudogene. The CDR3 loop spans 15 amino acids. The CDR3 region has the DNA TGTGCCAGCAGCAAAGTCCTAGTGGGAACAGGCGAGCAGTACTTC. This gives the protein CASSKVLVGTGEQYF.

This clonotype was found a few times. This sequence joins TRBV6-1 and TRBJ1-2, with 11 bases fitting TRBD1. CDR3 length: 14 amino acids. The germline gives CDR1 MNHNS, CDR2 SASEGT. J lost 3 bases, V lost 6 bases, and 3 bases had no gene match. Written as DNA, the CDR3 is TGTGCCAGCAGCGGACAGGGGGCTTACTATGGCTACACCTTC. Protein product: CASSGQGAYYGYTF.

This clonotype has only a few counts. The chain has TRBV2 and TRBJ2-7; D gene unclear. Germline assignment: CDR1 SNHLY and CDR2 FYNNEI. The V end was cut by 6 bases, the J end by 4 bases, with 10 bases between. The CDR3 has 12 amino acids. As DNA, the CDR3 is TGTGCCAGCAGCGATTACTTTTACGAGCAGTACTTC. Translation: CASSDYFYEQYF.

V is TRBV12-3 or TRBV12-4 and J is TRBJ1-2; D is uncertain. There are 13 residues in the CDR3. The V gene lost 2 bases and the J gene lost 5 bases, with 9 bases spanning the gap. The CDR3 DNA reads TGTGCCAGCAGTTTACCGGACGATTATGGCTACACCTTC. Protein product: CASSLPDDYGYTF.

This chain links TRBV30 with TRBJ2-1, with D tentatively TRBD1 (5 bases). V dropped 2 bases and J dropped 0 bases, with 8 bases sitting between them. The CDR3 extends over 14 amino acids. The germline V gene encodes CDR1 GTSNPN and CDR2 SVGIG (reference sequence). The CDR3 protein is CAWSSTGSYNEQFF. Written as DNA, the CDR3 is TGTGCCTGGAGTAGTACAGGCTCCTACAATGAGCAGTTCTTC.

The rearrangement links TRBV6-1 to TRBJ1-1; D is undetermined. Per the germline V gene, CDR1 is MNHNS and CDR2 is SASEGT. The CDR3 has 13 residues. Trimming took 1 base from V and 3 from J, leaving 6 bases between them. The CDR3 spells CASSEGPYTEAFF. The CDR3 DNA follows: TGTGCCAGCAGTGAAGGACCATACACTGAAGCTTTCTTT.

This CDR3 reads CASSVDSALGYNEQFF. For the CDR3, the DNA is TGTGCCAGCAGCGTAGATTCTGCCCTGGGGTACAATGAGCAGTTCTTC. The chain has TRBV9 and TRBJ2-1; no definite D call. CDR3 length equals 16 residues. Germline values: CDR1 SGDLS, CDR2 YYNGEE. The V and J ends lost 0 bases and 4 bases respectively, with 14 bases between them.

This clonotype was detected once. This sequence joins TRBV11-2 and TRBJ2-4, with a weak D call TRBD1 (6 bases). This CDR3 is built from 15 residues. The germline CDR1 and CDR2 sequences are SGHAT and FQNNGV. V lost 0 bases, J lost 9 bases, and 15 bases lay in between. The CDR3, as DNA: TGTGCCAGCAGCTTAGATCAGGGCAGGGGATTCATTCAGTACTTC. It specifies CASSLDQGRGFIQYF.

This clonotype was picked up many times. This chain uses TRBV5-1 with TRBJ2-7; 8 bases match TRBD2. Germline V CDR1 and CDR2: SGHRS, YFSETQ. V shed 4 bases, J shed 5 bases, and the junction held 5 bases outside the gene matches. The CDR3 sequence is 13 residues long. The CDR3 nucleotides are TGCGCCAGCAGCACCCCAGCGGGGGACGAGCAGTACTTC. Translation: CASSTPAGDEQYF. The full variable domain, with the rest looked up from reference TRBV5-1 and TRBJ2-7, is KAGVTQTPRYLIKTRGQQVTLSCSPISGHRSVSWYQQTPGQGLQFLFEYFSETQRNKGNFPGRFSGRQFSNSRSEMNVSTLELGDSALYLCASSTPAGDEQYFGPGTRLTVT.

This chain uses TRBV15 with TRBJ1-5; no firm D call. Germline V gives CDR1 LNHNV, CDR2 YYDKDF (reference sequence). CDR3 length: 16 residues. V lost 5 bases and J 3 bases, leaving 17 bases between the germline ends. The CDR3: CATSPRQRSINQPQHF. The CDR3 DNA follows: TGTGCCACCAGCCCCCGCCAGAGATCTATCAATCAGCCCCAGCATTTT.

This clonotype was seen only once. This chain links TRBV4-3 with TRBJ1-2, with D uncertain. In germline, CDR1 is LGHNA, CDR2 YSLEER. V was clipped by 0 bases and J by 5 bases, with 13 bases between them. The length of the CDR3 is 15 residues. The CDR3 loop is CASSQDLQESYGYTF. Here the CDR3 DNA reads TGCGCCAGCAGCCAAGATCTCCAGGAGTCGTATGGCTACACCTTC.

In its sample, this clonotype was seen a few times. CDR3 in amino acids: CSARVLAGSYNEQFF. In nucleotides, the CDR3 is TGCAGTGCTAGAGTTCTAGCGGGGTCCTACAATGAGCAGTTCTTC. The chain couples TRBV20-1 to TRBJ2-1; 9 bases agree with TRBD2. Germline assignment: CDR1 DFQATT and CDR2 SNEGSKA (reference sequence). This CDR3 region has 15 residues. V lost 1 base to trimming and J lost 1 base; unmatched junction nucleotides: 2.

The CDR3 DNA reads as TGTGCCACGAGGGACACCCCATACGAGCAGTACTTC. Amino acid sequence: CATRDTPYEQYF. This chain uses TRBV10-3 with TRBJ2-7; a weak D match, TRBD1 (6 bases). The germline V gene encodes CDR1 ENHRY and CDR2 SYGVKD. The germline V and J ends were trimmed by 10 bases and 4 bases, with 14 bases remaining between them. The CDR3 loop spans 12 amino acids.

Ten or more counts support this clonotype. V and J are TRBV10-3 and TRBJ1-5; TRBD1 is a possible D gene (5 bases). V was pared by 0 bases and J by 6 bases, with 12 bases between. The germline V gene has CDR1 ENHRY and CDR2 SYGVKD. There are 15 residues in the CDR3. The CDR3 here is CAISESGQTGQPQHF. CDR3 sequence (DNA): TGTGCCATCAGTGAGTCGGGGCAGACTGGTCAGCCCCAGCATTTT.

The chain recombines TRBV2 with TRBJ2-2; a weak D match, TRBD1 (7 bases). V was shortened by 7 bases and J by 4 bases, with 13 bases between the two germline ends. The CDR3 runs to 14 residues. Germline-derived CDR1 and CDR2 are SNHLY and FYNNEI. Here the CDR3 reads CASKGQGGTGELFF. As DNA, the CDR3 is TGTGCCAGCAAAGGGCAGGGGGGCACCGGGGAGCTGTTTTTT.

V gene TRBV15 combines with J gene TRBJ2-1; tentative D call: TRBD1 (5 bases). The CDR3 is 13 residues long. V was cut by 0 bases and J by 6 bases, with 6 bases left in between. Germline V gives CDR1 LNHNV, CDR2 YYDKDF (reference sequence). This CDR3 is CATSREQGNEQFF. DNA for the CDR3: TGTGCCACCAGCAGAGAGCAGGGCAATGAGCAGTTCTTC.

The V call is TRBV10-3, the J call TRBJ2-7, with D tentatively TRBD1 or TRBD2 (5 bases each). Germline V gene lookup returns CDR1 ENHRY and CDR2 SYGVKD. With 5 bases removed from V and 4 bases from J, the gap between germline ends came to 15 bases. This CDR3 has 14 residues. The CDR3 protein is CAISPRGKGYEQYF. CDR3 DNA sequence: TGTGCCATCAGTCCCCGGGGCAAGGGATACGAGCAGTACTTC.

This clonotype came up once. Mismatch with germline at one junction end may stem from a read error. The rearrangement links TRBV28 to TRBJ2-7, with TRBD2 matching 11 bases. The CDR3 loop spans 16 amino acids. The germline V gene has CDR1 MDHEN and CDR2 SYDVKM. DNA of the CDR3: TGTGCCAGCAGTTTAGGCTGGACTAGCGGGCACTACGAGCAGAACTTC. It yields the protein CASSLGWTSGHYEQNF. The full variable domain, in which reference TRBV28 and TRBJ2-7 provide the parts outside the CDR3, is DVKVTQSSRYLVKRTGEKVFLECVQDMDHENMFWYRQDPGLGLRLIYFSYDVKMKEKGDIPEGYSVSREKKERFSLILESASTNQTSMYLCASSLGWTSGHYEQNFGPGTRLTVT.

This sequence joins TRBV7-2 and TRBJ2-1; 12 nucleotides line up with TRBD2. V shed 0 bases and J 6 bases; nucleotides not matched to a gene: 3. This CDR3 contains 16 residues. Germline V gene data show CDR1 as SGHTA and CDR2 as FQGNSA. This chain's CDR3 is CASSLARTSGTNEQFF. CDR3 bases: TGTGCCAGCAGCTTAGCTCGGACTAGCGGGACCAATGAGCAGTTCTTC. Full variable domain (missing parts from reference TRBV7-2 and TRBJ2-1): GAGVSQSPSNKVTEKGKDVELRCDPISGHTALYWYRQSLGQGLEFLIYFQGNSAPDKSGLPSDRFSAERTGGSVSTLTIQRTQQEDSAVYLCASSLARTSGTNEQFFGPGTRLTVL.

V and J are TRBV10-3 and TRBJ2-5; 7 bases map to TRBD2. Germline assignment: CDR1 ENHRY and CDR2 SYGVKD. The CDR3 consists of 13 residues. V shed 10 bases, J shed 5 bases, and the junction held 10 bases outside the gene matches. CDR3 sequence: CATGWGGGETQYF. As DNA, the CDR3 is TGTGCCACCGGGTGGGGGGGAGGCGAGACCCAGTACTTC.

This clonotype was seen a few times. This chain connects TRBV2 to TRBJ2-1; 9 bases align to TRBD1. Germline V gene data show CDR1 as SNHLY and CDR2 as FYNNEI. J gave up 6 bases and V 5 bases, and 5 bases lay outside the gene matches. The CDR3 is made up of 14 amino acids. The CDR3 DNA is TGTGCCAGCAGTTACTTGACAGGGGGCAATGAGCAGTTCTTC. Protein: CASSYLTGGNEQFF.

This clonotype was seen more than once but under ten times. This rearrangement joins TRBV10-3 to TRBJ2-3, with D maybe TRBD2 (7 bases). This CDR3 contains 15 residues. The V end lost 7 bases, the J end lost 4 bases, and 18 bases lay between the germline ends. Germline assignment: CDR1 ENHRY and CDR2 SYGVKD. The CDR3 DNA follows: TGTGCCATCAACTCAAACCGGGGGGCGGCAGATACGCAGTATTTT. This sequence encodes CAINSNRGAADTQYF.

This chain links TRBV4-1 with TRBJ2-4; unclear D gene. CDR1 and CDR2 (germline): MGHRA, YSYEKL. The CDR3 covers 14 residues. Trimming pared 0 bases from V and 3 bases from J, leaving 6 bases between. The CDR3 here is CASSQEGNKNIQYF. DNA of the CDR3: TGCGCCAGCAGCCAAGAGGGCAACAAAAACATTCAGTACTTC.

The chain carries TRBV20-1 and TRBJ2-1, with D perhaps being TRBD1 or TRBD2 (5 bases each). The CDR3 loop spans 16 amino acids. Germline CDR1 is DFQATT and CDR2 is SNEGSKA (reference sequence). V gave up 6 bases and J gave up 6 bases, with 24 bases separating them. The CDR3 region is CSAIIPMGVVLNEQFF. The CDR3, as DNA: TGCAGTGCCATCATCCCAATGGGGGTAGTCCTCAATGAGCAGTTCTTC.

The CDR3 sequence is CASSLRDIVSEQYF. CDR3 bases: TGTGCCAGCAGCTTAAGGGACATCGTCTCCGAGCAGTACTTC. This chain uses TRBV11-2 with TRBJ2-7; possible D gene TRBD1, 6 bases. The length of the CDR3 is 14 residues. From germline, CDR1 is SGHAT and CDR2 FQNNGV. Trimming stripped 2 bases from V and 6 bases from J, with 14 bases between.